The source of this TCR beta chain is a study of blood T cells in healthy people across ages. Findings and caveats of the study: While age rose, TCR beta diversity per million T cells dropped in a roughly linear way.

Germline V gene data show CDR1 as MNHEY and CDR2 as SVGEGT. V trimming: 6 bases; J trimming: 10 bases; junction bases outside the gene matches: 8. This CDR3 comprises 14 residues. On this clonotype: Its target is not known.

PCR was performed a second time for about 7 to 12 cycles using a sample-barcoded 5' primer and a J-beta primer mix. TCRdb used MiXCR to reprocess the 5' RACE reads, holding one entry per CDR3 protein. In the table there are hundreds of thousands of distinct CDR3 sequences, 43% of which are singletons. V usage is TRBV6-2 or TRBV6-3 and J usage is TRBJ2-1; 11 positions agree with TRBD2. The TCR originated in a woman in her sixties in good health. Sequencing was carried out using blood. The CDR3 reads CASSPSGRRGEQFF. CDR3 coding DNA: TGTGCCAGCAGCCCTAGCGGGAGGCGGGGCGAGCAGTTCTTC.